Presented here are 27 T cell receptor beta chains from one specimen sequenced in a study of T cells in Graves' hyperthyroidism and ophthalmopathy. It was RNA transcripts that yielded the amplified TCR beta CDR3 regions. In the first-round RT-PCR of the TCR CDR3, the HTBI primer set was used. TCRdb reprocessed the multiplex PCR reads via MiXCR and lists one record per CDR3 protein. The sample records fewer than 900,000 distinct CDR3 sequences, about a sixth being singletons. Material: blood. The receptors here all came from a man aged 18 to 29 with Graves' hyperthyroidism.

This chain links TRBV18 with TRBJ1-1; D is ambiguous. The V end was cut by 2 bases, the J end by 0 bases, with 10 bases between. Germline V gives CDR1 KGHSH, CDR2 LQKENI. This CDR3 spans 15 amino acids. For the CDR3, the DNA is TGTGCCAGCTCACCATACGACCGCGTGAACACTGAAGCTTTCTTT. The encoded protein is CASSPYDRVNTEAFF. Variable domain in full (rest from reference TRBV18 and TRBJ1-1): NAGVMQNPRHLVRRRGQEARLRCSPMKGHSHVYWYRQLPEEGLKFMVYLQKENIIDESGMPKERFSAEFPKEGPSILRIQQVVRGDSAAYFCASSPYDRVNTEAFFGQGTRLTVV.

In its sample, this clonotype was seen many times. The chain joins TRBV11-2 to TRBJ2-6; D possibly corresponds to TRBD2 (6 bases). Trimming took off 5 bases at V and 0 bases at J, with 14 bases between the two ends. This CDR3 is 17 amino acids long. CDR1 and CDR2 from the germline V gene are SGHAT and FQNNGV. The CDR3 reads CASSDPGLLSGANVLTF. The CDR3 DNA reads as TGTGCCAGCAGCGACCCGGGACTCCTCTCTGGGGCCAACGTCCTGACTTTC. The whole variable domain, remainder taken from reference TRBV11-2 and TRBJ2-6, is EAGVAQSPRYKIIEKRQSVAFWCNPISGHATLYWYQQILGQGPKLLIQFQNNGVVDDSQLPKDRFSAERLKGVDSTLKIQPAKLEDSAVYLCASSDPGLLSGANVLTFGAGSRLTVL.

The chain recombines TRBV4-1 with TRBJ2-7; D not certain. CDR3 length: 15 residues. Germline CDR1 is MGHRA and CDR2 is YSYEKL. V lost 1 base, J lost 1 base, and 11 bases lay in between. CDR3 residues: CASSQVPSQSYEQYF. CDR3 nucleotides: TGCGCCAGCAGCCAAGTTCCCTCCCAATCCTACGAGCAGTACTTC.

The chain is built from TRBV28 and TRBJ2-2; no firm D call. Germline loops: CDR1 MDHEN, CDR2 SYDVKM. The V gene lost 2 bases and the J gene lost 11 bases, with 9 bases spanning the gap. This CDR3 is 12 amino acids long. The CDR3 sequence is CASSLGSAELFF. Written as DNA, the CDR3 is TGTGCCAGCAGTTTAGGGTCGGCAGAGCTGTTTTTT. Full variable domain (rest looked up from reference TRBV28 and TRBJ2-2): DVKVTQSSRYLVKRTGEKVFLECVQDMDHENMFWYRQDPGLGLRLIYFSYDVKMKEKGDIPEGYSVSREKKERFSLILESASTNQTSMYLCASSLGSAELFFGEGSRLTVL.

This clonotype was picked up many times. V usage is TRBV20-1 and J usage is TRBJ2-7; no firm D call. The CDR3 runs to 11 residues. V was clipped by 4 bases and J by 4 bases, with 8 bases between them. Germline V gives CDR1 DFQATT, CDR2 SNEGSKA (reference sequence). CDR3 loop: CSATPLYEQYF. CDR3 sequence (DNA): TGCAGTGCTACGCCATTATACGAGCAGTACTTC.

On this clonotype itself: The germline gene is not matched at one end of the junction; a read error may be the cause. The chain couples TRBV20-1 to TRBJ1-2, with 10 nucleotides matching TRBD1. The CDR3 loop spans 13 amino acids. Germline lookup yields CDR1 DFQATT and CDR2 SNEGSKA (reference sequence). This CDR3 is CSARLDRGYGHTF. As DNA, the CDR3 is TGCAGTGCTAGGCTGGACAGGGGGTATGGCCACACCTTC.

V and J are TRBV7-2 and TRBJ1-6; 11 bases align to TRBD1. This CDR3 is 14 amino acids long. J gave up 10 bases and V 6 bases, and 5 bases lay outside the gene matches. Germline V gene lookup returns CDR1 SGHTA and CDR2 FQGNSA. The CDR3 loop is CASRGGTGGSPLHF. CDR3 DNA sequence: TGTGCCAGCAGAGGGGGGACAGGGGGATCACCCCTCCACTTT.

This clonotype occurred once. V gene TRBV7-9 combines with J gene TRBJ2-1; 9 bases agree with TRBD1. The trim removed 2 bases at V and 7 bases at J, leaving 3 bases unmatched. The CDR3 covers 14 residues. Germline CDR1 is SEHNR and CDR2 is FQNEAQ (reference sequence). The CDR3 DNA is TGTGCCAGCAGCTTATCGGGACAGGGTAATGAGCAGTTCTTC. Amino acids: CASSLSGQGNEQFF. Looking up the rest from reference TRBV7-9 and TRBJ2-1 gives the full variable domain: DTGVSQNPRHKITKRGQNVTFRCDPISEHNRLYWYRQTLGQGPEFLTYFQNEAQLEKSRLLSDRFSAERPKGSFSTLEIQRTEQGDSAMYLCASSLSGQGNEQFFGPGTRLTVL.

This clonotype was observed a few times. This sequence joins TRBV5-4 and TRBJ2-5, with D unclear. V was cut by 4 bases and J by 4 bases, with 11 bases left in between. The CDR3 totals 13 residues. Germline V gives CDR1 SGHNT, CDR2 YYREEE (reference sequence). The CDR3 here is CASSLPSRETQYF. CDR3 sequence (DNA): TGTGCCAGCAGCCTACCCTCCAGAGAGACCCAGTACTTC.

This CDR3 reads CAISDNHRGRETQYF. The CDR3 DNA sequence: TGTGCCATCAGTGATAACCACAGGGGGCGAGAGACCCAGTACTTC. V usage is TRBV10-3 and J usage is TRBJ2-5, with 9 bases fitting TRBD1. The CDR3 runs to 15 residues. Germline-derived CDR1 and CDR2 are ENHRY and SYGVKD. J was trimmed by 4 bases and V by 3 bases; bases with no gene match: 6.

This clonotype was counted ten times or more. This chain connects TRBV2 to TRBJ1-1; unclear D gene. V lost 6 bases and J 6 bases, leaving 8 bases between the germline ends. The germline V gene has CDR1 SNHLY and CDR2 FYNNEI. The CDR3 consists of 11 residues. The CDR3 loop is CASRGVSEAFF. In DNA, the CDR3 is TGTGCCAGCAGGGGCGTCTCTGAAGCTTTCTTT.

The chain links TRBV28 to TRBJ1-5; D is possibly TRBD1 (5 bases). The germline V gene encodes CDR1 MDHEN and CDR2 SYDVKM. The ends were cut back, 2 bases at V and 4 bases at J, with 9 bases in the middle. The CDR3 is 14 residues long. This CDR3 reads CASSLVGANQPQHF. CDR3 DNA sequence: TGTGCCAGCAGTTTAGTAGGGGCTAATCAGCCCCAGCATTTT.

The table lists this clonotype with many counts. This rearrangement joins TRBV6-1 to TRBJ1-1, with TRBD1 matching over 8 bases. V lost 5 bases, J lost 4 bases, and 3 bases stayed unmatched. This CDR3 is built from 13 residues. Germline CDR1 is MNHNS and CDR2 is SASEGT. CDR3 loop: CASSIQGGTEAFF. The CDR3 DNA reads TGTGCCAGCAGTATACAGGGGGGCACTGAAGCTTTCTTT.

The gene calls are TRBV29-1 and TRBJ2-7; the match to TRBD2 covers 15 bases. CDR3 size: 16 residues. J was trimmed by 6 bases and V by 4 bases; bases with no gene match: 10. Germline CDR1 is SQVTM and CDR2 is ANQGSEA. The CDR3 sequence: CSVVGLAGGPPGEQYF. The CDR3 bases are TGCAGCGTTGTTGGACTAGCGGGAGGGCCCCCTGGCGAGCAGTACTTC.

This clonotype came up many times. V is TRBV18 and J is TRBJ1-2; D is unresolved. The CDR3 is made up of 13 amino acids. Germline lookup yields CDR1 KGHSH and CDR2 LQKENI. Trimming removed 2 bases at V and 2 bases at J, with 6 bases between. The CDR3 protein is CASSPGVNYGYTF. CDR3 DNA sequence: TGTGCCAGCTCACCAGGAGTAAACTATGGCTACACCTTC.

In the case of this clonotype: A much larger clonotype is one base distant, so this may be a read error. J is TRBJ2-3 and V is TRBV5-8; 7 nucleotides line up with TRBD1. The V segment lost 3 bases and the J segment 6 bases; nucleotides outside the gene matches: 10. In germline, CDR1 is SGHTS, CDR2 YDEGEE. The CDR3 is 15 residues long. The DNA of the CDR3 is TGTGCCAGCAGCTCCCGGGACAGCCCGTGGGATACGCAGTATTTT. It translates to CASSSRDSPWDTQYF.

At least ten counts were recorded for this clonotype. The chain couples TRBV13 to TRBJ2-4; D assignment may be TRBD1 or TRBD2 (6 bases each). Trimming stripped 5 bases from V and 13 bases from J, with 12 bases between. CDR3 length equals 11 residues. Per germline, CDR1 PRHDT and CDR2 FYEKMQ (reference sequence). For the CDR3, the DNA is TGTGCCAGCAGCGGGGGGCAGATACAGTACTTC. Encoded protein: CASSGGQIQYF. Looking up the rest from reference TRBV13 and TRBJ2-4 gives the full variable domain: AAGVIQSPRHLIKEKRETATLKCYPIPRHDTVYWYQQGPGQDPQFLISFYEKMQSDKGSIPDRFSAQQFSDYHSELNMSSLELGDSALYFCASSGGQIQYFGAGTRLSVL.

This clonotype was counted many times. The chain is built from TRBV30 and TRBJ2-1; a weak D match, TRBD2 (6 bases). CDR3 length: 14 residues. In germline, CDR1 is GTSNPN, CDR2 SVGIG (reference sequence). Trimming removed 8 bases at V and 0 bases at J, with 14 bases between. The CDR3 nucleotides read TGTGCCGGGACTCCTCGTCCCTCCTACAATGAGCAGTTCTTC. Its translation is CAGTPRPSYNEQFF.

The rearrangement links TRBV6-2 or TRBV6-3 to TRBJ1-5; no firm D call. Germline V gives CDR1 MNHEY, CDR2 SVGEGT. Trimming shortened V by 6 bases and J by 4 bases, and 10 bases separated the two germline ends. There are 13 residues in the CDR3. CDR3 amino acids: CASRHSLNQPQHF. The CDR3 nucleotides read TGTGCCAGCAGACACAGTTTAAATCAGCCCCAGCATTTT.

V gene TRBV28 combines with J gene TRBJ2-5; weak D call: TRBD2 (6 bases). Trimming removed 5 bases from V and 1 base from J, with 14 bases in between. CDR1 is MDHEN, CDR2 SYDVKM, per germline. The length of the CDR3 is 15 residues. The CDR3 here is CASSDWTGAQETQYF. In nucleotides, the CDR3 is TGTGCCAGCAGTGATTGGACGGGAGCCCAAGAGACCCAGTACTTC. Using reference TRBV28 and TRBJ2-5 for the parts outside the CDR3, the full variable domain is DVKVTQSSRYLVKRTGEKVFLECVQDMDHENMFWYRQDPGLGLRLIYFSYDVKMKEKGDIPEGYSVSREKKERFSLILESASTNQTSMYLCASSDWTGAQETQYFGPGTRLLVL.

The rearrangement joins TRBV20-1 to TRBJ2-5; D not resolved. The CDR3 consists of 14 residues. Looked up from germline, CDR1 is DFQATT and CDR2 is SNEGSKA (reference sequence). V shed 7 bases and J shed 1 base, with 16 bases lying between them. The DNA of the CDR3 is TGCAGTGGACGCCCCGTCCGGATCCAAGAGACCCAGTACTTC. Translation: CSGRPVRIQETQYF.

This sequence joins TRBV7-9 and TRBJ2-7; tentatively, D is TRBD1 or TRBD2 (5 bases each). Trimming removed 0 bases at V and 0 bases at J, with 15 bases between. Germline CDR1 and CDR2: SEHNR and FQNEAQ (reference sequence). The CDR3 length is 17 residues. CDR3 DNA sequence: TGTGCCAGCAGCTTAGCAGGGGAGCCTCAGGGCTCCTACGAGCAGTACTTC. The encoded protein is CASSLAGEPQGSYEQYF.

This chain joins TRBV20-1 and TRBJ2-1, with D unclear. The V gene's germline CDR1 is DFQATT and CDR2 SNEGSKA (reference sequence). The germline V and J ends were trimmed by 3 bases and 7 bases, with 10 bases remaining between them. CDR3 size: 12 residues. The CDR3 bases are TGCAGTGCTAGTCTTCCTGGGAATGAGCAGTTCTTC. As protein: CSASLPGNEQFF.

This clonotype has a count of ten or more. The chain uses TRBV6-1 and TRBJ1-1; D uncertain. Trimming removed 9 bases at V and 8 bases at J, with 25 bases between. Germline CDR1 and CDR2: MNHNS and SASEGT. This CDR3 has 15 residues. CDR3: CASYSYATLRQEAFF. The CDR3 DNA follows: TGTGCCAGTTATTCGTATGCGACCCTGCGGCAGGAAGCTTTCTTT.

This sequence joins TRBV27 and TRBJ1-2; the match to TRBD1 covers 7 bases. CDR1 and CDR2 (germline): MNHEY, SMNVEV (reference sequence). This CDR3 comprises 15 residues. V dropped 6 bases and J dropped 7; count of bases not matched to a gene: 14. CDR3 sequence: CASRIQGVPGGGYTF. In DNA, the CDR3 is TGTGCCAGCAGGATCCAGGGGGTCCCTGGAGGTGGCTACACCTTC.

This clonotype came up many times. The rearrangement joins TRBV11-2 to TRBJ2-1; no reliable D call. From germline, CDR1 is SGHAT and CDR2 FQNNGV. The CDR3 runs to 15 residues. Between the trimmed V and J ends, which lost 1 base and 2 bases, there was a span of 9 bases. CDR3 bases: TGTGCCAGCAGCTTAGCGCAGAGACCCTACAATGAGCAGTTCTTC. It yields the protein CASSLAQRPYNEQFF.

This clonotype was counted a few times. CDR3 amino acids: CASRDAANEKLFF. The CDR3 region has the DNA TGTGCCAGCCGGGACGCCGCTAATGAAAAACTGTTTTTT. The gene calls are TRBV7-2 and TRBJ1-4, with D possibly TRBD1 on 5 matching bases. This CDR3 comprises 13 residues. Germline CDR1 SGHTA, CDR2 FQGNSA. Trimming left V 8 bases short and J 3 bases short, with 10 bases between.